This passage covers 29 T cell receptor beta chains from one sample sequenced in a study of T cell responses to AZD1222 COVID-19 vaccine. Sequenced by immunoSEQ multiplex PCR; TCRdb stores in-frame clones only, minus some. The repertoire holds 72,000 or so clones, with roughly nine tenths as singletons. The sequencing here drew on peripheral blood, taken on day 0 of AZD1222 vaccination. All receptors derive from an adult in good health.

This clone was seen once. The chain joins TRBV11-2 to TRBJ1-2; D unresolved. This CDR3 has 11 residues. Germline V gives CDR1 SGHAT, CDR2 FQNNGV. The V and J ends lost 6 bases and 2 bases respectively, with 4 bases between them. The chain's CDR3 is CASSRNYGYTF. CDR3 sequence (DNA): TGTGCCAGCAGTCGGAACTATGGCTACACCTTC.

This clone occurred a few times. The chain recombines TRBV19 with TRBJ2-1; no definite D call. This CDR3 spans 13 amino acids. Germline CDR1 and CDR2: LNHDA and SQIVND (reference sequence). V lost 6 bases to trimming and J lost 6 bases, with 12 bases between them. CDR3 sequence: CASSRRLGNEQFF. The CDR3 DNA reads TGTGCCAGTAGCAGGAGACTCGGCAATGAGCAGTTCTTC.

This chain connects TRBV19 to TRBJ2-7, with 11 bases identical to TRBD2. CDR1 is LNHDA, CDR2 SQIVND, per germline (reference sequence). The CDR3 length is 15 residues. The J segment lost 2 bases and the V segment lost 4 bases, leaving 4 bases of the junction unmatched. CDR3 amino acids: CASSTASGGTYEQYF. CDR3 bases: TGTGCCAGTAGTACAGCTAGCGGGGGGACCTACGAGCAGTACTTC.

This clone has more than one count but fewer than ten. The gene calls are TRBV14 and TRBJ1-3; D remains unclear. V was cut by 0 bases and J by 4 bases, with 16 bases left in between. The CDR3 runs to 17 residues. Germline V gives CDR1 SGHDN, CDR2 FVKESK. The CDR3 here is CASSQDPPGLLGNTIYF. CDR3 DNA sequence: TGTGCCAGCAGCCAAGATCCCCCAGGTCTCCTCGGAAACACCATATATTTT.

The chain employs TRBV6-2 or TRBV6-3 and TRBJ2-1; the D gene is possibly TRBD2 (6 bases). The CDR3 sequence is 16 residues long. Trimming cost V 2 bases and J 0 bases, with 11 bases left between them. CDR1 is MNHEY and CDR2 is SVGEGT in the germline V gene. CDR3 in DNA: TGTGCCAGCAGTTACAGGGGCGGGGTCTCCTACAATGAGCAGTTCTTC. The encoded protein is CASSYRGGVSYNEQFF.

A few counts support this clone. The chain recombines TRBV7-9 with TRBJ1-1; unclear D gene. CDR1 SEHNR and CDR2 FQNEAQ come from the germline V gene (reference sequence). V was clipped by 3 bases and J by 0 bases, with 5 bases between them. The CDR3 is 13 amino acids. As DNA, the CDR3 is TGTGCCAGCAGCTTTACACTGAACACTGAAGCTTTCTTT. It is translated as CASSFTLNTEAFF.

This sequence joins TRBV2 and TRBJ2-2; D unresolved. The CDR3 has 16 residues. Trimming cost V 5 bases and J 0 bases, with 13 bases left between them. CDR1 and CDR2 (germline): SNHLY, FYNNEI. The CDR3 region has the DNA TGTGCCAGCAGTCAGTATAGGTTCGCGAACACCGGGGAGCTGTTTTTT. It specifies CASSQYRFANTGELFF.

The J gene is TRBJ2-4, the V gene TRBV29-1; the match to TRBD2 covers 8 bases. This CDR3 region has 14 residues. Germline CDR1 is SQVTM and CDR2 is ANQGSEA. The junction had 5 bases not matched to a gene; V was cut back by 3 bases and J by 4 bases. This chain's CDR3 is CSVDVSGTKNIQYF. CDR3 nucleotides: TGCAGCGTTGACGTTAGCGGGACGAAAAACATTCAGTACTTC.

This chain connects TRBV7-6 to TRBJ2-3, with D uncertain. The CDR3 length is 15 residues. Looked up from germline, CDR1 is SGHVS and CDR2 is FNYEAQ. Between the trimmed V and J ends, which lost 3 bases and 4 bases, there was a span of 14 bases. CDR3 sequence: CASSLSTSIADTQYF. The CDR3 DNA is TGTGCCAGCAGCTTGTCTACGAGTATAGCAGATACGCAGTATTTT.

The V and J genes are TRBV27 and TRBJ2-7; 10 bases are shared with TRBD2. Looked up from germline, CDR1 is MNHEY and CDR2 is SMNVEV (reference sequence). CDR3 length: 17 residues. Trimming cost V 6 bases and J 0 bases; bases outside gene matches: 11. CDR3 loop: CASSQGLAASGSYEQYF. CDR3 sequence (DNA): TGTGCCAGCAGCCAAGGACTAGCGGCTTCGGGCTCCTACGAGCAGTACTTC.

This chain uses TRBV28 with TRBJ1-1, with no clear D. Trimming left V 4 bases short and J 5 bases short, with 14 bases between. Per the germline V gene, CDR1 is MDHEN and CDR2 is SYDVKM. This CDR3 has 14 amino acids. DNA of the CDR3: TGTGCCAGCAGTTCCCCTCCTATCTTTACTGAAGCTTTCTTT. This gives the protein CASSSPPIFTEAFF.

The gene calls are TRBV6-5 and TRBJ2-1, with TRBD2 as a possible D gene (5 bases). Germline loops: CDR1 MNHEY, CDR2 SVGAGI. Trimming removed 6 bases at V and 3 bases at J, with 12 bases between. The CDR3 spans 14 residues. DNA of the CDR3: TGTGCCAGCAGGGGCAGGAGGTTCTACAATGAGCAGTTCTTC. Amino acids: CASRGRRFYNEQFF.

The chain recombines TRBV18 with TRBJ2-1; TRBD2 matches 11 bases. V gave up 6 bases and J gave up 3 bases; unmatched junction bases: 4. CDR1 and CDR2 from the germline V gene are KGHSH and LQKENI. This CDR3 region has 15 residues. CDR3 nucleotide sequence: TGTGCCAGCTCCCAAGGGACTAGCGGCTACAATGAGCAGTTCTTC. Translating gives CASSQGTSGYNEQFF.

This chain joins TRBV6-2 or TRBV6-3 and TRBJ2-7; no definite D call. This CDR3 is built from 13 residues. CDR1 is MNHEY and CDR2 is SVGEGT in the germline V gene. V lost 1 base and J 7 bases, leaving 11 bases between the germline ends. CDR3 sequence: CASSYLAVGEQYF. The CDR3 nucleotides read TGTGCCAGCAGTTACTTGGCCGTGGGAGAGCAGTACTTC.

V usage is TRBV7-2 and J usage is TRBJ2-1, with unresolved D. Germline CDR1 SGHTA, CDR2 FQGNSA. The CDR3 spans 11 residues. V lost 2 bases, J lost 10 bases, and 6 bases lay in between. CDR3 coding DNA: TGTGCCAGCAGCTTATTACTAGAGCAGTTCTTC. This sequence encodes CASSLLLEQFF. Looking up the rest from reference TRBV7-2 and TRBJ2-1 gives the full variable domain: GAGVSQSPSNKVTEKGKDVELRCDPISGHTALYWYRQSLGQGLEFLIYFQGNSAPDKSGLPSDRFSAERTGGSVSTLTIQRTQQEDSAVYLCASSLLLEQFFGPGTRLTVL.

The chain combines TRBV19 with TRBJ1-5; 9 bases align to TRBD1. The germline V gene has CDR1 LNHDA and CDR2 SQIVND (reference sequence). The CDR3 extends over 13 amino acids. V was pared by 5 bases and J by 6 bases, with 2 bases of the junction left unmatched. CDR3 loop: CASSGDRVQPQHF. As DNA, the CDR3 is TGTGCCAGTAGTGGGGACAGGGTTCAGCCCCAGCATTTT. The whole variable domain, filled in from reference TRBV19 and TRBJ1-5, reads DGGITQSPKYLFRKEGQNVTLSCEQNLNHDAMYWYRQDPGQGLRLIYYSQIVNDFQKGDIAEGYSVSREKKESFPLTVTSAQKNPTAFYLCASSGDRVQPQHFGDGTRLSIL.

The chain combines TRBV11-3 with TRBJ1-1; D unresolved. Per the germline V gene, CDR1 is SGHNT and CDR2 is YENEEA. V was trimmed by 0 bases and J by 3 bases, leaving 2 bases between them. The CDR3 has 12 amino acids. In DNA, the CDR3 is TGTGCCAGCAGCTTAGATGACACTGAAGCTTTCTTT. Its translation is CASSLDDTEAFF.

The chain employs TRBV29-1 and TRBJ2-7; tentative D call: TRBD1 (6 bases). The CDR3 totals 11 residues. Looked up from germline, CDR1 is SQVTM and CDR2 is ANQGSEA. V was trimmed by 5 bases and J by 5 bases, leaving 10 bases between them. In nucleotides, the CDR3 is TGCAGCGTTCAGGGGAGAAACGAGCAGTACTTC. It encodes CSVQGRNEQYF.

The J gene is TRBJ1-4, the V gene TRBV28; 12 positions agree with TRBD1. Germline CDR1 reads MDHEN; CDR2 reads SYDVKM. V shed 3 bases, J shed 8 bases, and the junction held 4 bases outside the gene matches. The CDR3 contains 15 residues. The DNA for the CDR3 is TGTGCCAGCAGTTTGCAGGGGACAGGGGGCGAAAAACTGTTTTTT. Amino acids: CASSLQGTGGEKLFF.

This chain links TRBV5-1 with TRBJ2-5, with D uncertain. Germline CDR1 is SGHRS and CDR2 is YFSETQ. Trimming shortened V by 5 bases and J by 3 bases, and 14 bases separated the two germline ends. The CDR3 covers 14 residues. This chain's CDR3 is CASRSLDQKETQYF. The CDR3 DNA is TGCGCCAGCAGGAGCCTAGACCAGAAAGAGACCCAGTACTTC.

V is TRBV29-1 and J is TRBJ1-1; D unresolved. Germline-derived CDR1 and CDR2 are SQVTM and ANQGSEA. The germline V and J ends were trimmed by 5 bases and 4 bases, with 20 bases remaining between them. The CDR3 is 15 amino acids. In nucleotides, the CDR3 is TGCAGCGTTTTAGGGAGGCAGAACTCGGTCACTGAAGCTTTCTTT. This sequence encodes CSVLGRQNSVTEAFF.

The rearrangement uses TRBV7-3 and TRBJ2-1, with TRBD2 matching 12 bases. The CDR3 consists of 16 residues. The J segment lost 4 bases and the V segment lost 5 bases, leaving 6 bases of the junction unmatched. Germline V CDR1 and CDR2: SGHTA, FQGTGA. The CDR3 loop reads CASSTGLAGDYNEQFF. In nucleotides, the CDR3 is TGTGCCAGCAGCACGGGACTAGCGGGCGATTACAATGAGCAGTTCTTC.

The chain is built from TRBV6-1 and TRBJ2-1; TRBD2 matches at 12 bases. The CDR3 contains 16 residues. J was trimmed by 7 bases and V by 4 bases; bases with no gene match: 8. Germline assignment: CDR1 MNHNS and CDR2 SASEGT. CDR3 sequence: CASSVGLAGGLNEQFF. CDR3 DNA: TGTGCCAGCAGTGTAGGTCTAGCGGGAGGGCTAAATGAGCAGTTCTTC.

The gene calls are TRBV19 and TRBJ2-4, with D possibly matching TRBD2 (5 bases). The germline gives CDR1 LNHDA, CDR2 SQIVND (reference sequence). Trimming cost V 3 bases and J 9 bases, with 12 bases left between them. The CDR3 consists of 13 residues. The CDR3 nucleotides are TGTGCCAGTAGTATTAGCAACCGGGGCATTCAGTACTTC. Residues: CASSISNRGIQYF.

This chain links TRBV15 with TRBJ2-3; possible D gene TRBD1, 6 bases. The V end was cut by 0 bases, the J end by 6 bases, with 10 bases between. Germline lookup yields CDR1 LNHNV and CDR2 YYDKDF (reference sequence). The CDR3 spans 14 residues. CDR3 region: CATSRDPGDDTQYF. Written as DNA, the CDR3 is TGTGCCACCAGCAGAGATCCAGGGGATGATACGCAGTATTTT.

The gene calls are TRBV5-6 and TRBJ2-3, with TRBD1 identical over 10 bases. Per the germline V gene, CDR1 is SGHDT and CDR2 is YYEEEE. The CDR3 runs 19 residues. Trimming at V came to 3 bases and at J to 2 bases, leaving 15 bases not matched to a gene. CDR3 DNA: TGTGCCAGCAGCTACGAACCCGGGACAGGGGCGGGCGACACAGATACGCAGTATTTT. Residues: CASSYEPGTGAGDTDTQYF.

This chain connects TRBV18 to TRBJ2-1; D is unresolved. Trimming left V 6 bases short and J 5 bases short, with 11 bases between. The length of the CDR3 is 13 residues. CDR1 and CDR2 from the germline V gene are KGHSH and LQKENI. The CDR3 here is CASSPLSDNEQFF. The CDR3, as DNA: TGTGCCAGCTCTCCCCTCAGCGACAATGAGCAGTTCTTC.

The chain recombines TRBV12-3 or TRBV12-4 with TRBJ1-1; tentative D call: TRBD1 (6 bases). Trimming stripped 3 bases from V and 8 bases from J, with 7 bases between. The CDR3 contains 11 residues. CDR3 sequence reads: CASSFGTEAFF. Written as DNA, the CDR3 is TGTGCCAGCAGTTTTGGGACAGAAGCTTTCTTT.

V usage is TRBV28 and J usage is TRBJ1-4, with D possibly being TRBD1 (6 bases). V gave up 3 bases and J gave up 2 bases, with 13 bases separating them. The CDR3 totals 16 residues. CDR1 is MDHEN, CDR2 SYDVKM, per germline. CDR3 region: CASSFQSGGTNEKLFF. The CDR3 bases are TGTGCCAGCAGTTTCCAGTCGGGGGGCACTAATGAAAAACTGTTTTTT.